The 9 T cell receptor beta chains below were found in one sample sequenced in a study of T-cell reconstitution after alpha-beta-depleted transplantation in children. A TCRbeta library incorporating unique molecular identifiers was prepared. TCRdb re-derived calls from the PCR reads in MiXCR, one entry per CDR3 protein. The sample carries 300,000 to 400,000 distinct CDR3 sequences, more than 10% recorded once. The sequences come from PBMCs, collected from the stem cell graft. These receptors came from a human donor who donated a stem cell graft to a child with Fanconi anemia.

This clonotype was found many times. V and J are TRBV5-1 and TRBJ1-3, with unresolved D. With 3 bases removed from V and 8 bases from J, the gap between germline ends came to 15 bases. The CDR3 has 14 residues. Germline V gene data show CDR1 as SGHRS and CDR2 as YFSETQ. CDR3 sequence reads: CASSSDGTSDTIYF. Here the CDR3 DNA reads TGCGCCAGCAGCTCCGATGGTACGTCGGACACCATATATTTT.

The table lists this clonotype with many counts. This chain connects TRBV29-1 to TRBJ1-2, with D possibly TRBD1 on 6 matching bases. Germline V gene sequence: CDR1 SQVTM, CDR2 ANQGSEA. The V and J ends lost 5 bases and 1 base respectively, with 17 bases between them. This CDR3 comprises 15 residues. CDR3 loop: CSVQPRRDINYGYTF. The CDR3 nucleotides are TGCAGCGTTCAACCCAGAAGGGACATTAACTATGGCTACACCTTC.

This chain connects TRBV12-3 or TRBV12-4 to TRBJ1-2; 10 bases map to TRBD1. V was clipped by 2 bases and J by 8 bases; unmatched bases: 5. The CDR3 runs to 14 residues. CDR3 residues: CASSLMGQGNGYTF. CDR3 nucleotides: TGTGCCAGCAGTTTAATGGGACAGGGGAACGGCTACACCTTC.

The chain is built from TRBV12-3 or TRBV12-4 and TRBJ2-3; the match to TRBD2 covers 7 bases. The CDR3 consists of 15 residues. V was pared by 3 bases and J by 2 bases, with 5 bases of the junction left unmatched. CDR3 nucleotides: TGTGCCAGCAGTTTCCAGCGGGGCGCCACAGATACGCAGTATTTT. Residues: CASSFQRGATDTQYF.

This clonotype was observed at least ten times. This chain joins TRBV4-2 and TRBJ1-4; no clear D. Trimming took 2 bases from V and 4 from J, leaving 14 bases between them. Germline V lookup: CDR1 LGHNA, CDR2 YNFKEQ. The CDR3 spans 16 residues. The CDR3 sequence is CASSQSPAEFNEKLFF. The CDR3 DNA reads TGTGCCAGCAGCCAATCCCCCGCTGAATTTAATGAAAAACTGTTTTTT.

This clonotype came up a few times. The rearrangement joins TRBV20-1 to TRBJ2-3, with a tentative D call TRBD2 (7 bases). V gave up 5 bases and J gave up 1 base, with 16 bases separating them. This CDR3 comprises 15 residues. The germline V gene encodes CDR1 DFQATT and CDR2 SNEGSKA (reference sequence). The CDR3 here is CSAGKAGTRTDTQYF. The CDR3 DNA sequence: TGCAGTGCTGGTAAAGCGGGGACACGCACAGATACGCAGTATTTT.

This sequence joins TRBV7-9 and TRBJ1-1; D not resolved. V was shortened by 5 bases and J by 7 bases, with 14 bases between the two germline ends. CDR3 length: 13 amino acids. CDR1 SEHNR and CDR2 FQNEAQ come from the germline V gene (reference sequence). The CDR3 loop is CASSRTSDNEAFF. DNA of the CDR3: TGTGCCAGCAGCCGGACGTCCGATAATGAAGCTTTCTTT.

This clonotype has a count of ten or more. The gene calls are TRBV12-3 or TRBV12-4 and TRBJ2-1, with 10 bases matching TRBD1. This CDR3 is 14 amino acids long. The trim removed 7 bases at V and 7 bases at J, leaving 7 bases unmatched. CDR3 in amino acids: CASNSGTGVNEQFF. The DNA for the CDR3 is TGTGCCAGCAACTCCGGGACAGGGGTGAATGAGCAGTTCTTC.

This clonotype was seen a few times. The chain combines TRBV2 with TRBJ2-7; D is possibly TRBD2 (6 bases). The CDR3 covers 17 residues. V was trimmed by 7 bases and J by 2 bases, leaving 24 bases between them. The germline V gene encodes CDR1 SNHLY and CDR2 FYNNEI. CDR3 nucleotides: TGTGCCAGCATGGGGCCCTCTTCGGCTAGCGTCGCCTACGAGCAGTACTTC. This sequence encodes CASMGPSSASVAYEQYF.